The clone carrying this T cell receptor beta chain showed up many times. Antigen unknown. TCRdb re-analysed the reads in MiXCR, keeping a single row per CDR3 protein. Among some 590,000 distinct CDR3 sequences listed, 40% were seen once. The germline V gene has CDR1 SGHTA and CDR2 FQGNSA. The CDR3 runs 13 residues. Trimming shortened V by 1 base and J by 5 bases, and 7 bases separated the two germline ends. This specimen belongs to a study of T cell repertoires in cytomegalovirus infection. This specimen was cultured PBMCs, taken from culture after CMV antigen stimulation. The J gene is TRBJ2-3, the V gene TRBV7-2; tentatively, D is TRBD1 (5 bases). This clonotype originated in a human donor in good health (CMV status not recorded). Some clones in this sample may be carry-over from other donors' samples. CDR3 region: CASSLVGVDTQYF. In nucleotides, the CDR3 is TGTGCCAGCAGCTTAGTAGGGGTAGATACGCAGTATTTT.